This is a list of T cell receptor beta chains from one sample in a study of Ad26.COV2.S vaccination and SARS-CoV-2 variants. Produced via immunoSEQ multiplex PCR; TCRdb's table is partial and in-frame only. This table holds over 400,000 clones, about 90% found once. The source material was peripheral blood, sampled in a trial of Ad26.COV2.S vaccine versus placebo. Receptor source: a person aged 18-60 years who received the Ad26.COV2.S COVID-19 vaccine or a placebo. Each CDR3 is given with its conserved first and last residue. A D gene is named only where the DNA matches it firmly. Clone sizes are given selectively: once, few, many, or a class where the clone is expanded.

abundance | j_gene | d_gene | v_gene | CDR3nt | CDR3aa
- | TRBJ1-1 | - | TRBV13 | TGTGCCAGCAGCCTCGCGGGCACTGAAGCTTTCTTT | CASSLAGTEAFF
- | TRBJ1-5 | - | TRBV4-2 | TGTGCCAGCAGCCAAGAATGGCGGACAAATCAGCCCCAGCATTTT | CASSQEWRTNQPQHF
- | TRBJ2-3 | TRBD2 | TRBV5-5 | TGTGCCAGCAGCACCGGACTAGCGGGAGGGCGTATCACAGATACGCAGTATTTT | CASSTGLAGGRITDTQYF
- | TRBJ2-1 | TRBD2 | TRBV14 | TGTGCCAGCAGCCAAGCCCCTAGCGGGAGACGCCATGAGCAGTTCTTC | CASSQAPSGRRHEQFF
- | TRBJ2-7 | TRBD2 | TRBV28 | TGTGCCAGCAGTCCCCGCGGGGAGGGACACGAGCAGTACTTC | CASSPRGEGHEQYF
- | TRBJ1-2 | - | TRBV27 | TGTGCCAGCAGTTTGGGTGCAGTCTATGGCTACACCTTC | CASSLGAVYGYTF
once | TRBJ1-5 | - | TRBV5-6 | TGTGCCAGCAGCTACCTACAGGGATTGAATCAGCCCCAGCATTTT | CASSYLQGLNQPQHF
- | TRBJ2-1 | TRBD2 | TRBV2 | TGTGCAGGACACGCCGGAACTAGCGGGAGGGCCTCATACAATGAGCAGTTCTTC | CAGHAGTSGRASYNEQFF
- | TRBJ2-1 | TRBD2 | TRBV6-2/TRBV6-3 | TGTGCCAGCAGTTCAGGGACTAGCGGGAGGGCTTACAATGAGCAGTTCTTC | CASSSGTSGRAYNEQFF
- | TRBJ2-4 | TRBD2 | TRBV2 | TGTGCCAGCAGTGGACTAGCGGGGGTAGCCAAAAACATTCAGTACTTC | CASSGLAGVAKNIQYF
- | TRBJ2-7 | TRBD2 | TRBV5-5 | TGTGCCAGCAGCACCGGGACTAGCTCCTACGAGCAGTACTTC | CASSTGTSSYEQYF
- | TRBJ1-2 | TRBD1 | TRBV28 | TGTGCCAGCAGCCTGGGACAGGGGTTTGGCTACACCTTC | CASSLGQGFGYTF
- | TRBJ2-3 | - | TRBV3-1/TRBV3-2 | TGTGCCAGCAGCCAAGATGCCACCGGCGGAGGGCTCACAGATACGCAGTATTTT | CASSQDATGGGLTDTQYF
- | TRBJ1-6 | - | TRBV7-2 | TGTGCCACCACTCCTGGAGGGACTCATAATTCACCCCTCCACTTT | CATTPGGTHNSPLHF
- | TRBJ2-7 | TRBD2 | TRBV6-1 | TGTGCCAGCAGTGAAGGGACCTTCGGGGGGGGTGAGTACGAGCAGTACTTC | CASSEGTFGGGEYEQYF
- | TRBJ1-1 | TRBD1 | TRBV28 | TGTGCCAGCAGTTTATCGGGACAGGGGAACACTGAAGCTTTCTTT | CASSLSGQGNTEAFF
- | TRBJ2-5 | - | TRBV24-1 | TGTGCCACCAGTGAGCCCGGGACGGGAGAGACCCAGTACTTC | CATSEPGTGETQYF
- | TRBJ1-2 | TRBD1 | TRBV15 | TGTGCCACCAGCATAGGAGGGGGCGGCTATGGCTACACCTTC | CATSIGGGGYGYTF
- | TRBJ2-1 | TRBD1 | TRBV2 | TGTGCCAGCAGCTTTAGACAGGGACGCGTCTTC | CASSFRQGRVF
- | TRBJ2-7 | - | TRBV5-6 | TGTGCCAGCAGCCCACTTGGGGTTCGGAGCGAGCAGTACTTC | CASSPLGVRSEQYF
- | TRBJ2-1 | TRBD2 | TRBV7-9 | TGTGCCAGCAGCTTAGTGTCGCGGGAGTATTATGAGCAGTTCTTC | CASSLVSREYYEQFF
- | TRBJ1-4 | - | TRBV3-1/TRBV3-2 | TGTGCCAGCAGCCAAGAACGACAAAAACTGTTTTTT | CASSQERQKLFF
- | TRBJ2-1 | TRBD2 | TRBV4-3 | TGCACCAGCAGCCAAGGACTAGCGGATTACAATGAGCAGTTCTTC | CTSSQGLADYNEQFF
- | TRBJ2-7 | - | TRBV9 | TGTGCCAGCAGCCCCCGGGGGACCTCCTACGAGCAGTACTTC | CASSPRGTSYEQYF
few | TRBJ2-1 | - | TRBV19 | TGTGCCAGTAGAACGGGACTGATCTACAATGAGCAGTTCTTC | CASRTGLIYNEQFF
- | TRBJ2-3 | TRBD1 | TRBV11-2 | TGTGCCAGCAGCCCGACCGGGACAGGGGGTGATACGCAGTATTTT | CASSPTGTGGDTQYF
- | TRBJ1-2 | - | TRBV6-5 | TGTGCCAGCAGCCAAACAGGGATGGGGTATGGCTACACCTTC | CASSQTGMGYGYTF